Given below is one T cell receptor beta chain in context. Its matching antigen is unknown. V lost 6 bases, J lost 3 bases, and 10 bases stayed unmatched. This CDR3 contains 15 residues. Germline CDR1 is MNHNY and CDR2 is SVGAGI (reference sequence). The data derive from a study of shared clonotypes between healthy human individuals. Regarding the study as a whole: Naive subsets generally exceeded memory subsets in estimated richness.

Repertoires were generated with immunoSEQ multiplex PCR, while TCRdb's copy carries only in-frame clones and drops some. The data show millions of clones, over 85% seen once. This TCR derives from a young man in good health. The V gene is TRBV6-6, the J gene TRBJ2-7; 8 nucleotides agree with TRBD1. The sequenced sample consisted of naive CD4+ T cells sorted from blood. The subset here: CD45RA+ positively selected. The CDR3 nucleotides read TGTGCCAGCAGCCTTTCCGGGACAGGCCGCTACGAGCAGTACTTC. This translates into CASSLSGTGRYEQYF.